A selection of T cell receptor beta chains follows, all from one sample in a study of blood T cell repertoires in COVID-19. TCRdb keeps only in-frame clones here, not all; method: immunoSEQ multiplex PCR. The sample has approximately 110,000 clones; roughly 86% are singletons. Sequenced material: peripheral blood. All receptors derive from a man aged 35-49 years with acute or convalescent COVID-19. Each CDR3 is given with its conserved first and last residue. The D gene is left open where the match is weak. Size is omitted from some rows. Given values are once, few, many or a class for expanded clones.

size,V,J,D,CDR3,DNA
-,TRBV2,TRBJ1-2,TRBD1,CASRRQGLDGYTF,TGTGCCAGCAGGAGACAGGGGCTGGATGGCTACACCTTC
-,TRBV30,TRBJ1-3,-,CAVLPRGEGGNTIYF,TGTGCCGTACTCCCGAGGGGGGAGGGCGGAAACACCATATATTTT
once,TRBV7-9,TRBJ1-5,-,CASSGNGGPQHF,TGTGCCAGCAGCGGAAATGGGGGCCCCCAGCATTTT
-,TRBV9,TRBJ1-2,TRBD1,CASSALQGARNHGYTF,TGTGCCAGCAGCGCATTACAGGGGGCGCGGAACCATGGCTACACCTTC
-,TRBV5-5,TRBJ1-6,-,CASSLSQHGSAALHF,TGTGCCAGCAGCTTATCACAGCACGGTTCAGCGGCCCTCCACTTT
-,TRBV7-9,TRBJ1-4,-,CASSFNRPNEKLFF,TGTGCCAGCAGCTTTAACAGACCTAATGAAAAACTGTTTTTT
-,TRBV4-1,TRBJ1-5,-,CASSQAGVGPQHF,TGCGCCAGCAGCCAAGCGGGGGTCGGCCCCCAGCATTTT
-,TRBV5-1,TRBJ1-1,TRBD1,CASSIQGANTEAFF,TGCGCCAGCAGCATCCAGGGGGCGAACACTGAAGCTTTCTTT
-,TRBV19,TRBJ1-6,-,CASSRPSPTDNSPLHF,TGTGCCAGTAGTCGCCCCTCTCCGACAGATAATTCACCCCTCCACTTT
-,TRBV5-4,TRBJ2-5,TRBD2,CASTLAGGQETQYF,TGTGCCAGCACTCTAGCGGGGGGGCAAGAGACCCAGTACTTC
-,TRBV5-1,TRBJ1-4,TRBD1,CASSLTGDNEKLFF,TGCGCCAGCAGCTTAACAGGGGATAATGAAAAACTGTTTTTT
-,TRBV19,TRBJ1-2,TRBD1,CAIGTVYYGYTF,TGTGCCATCGGGACAGTTTACTATGGCTACACCTTC
once,TRBV10-2,TRBJ1-5,-,CASSESRNQPQHF,TGCGCCAGCAGTGAGTCGAGGAATCAGCCCCAGCATTTT
-,TRBV30,TRBJ2-7,TRBD2,CASQGGTRNGEQYF,TGTGCCTCCCAAGGGGGGACTAGGAATGGTGAGCAGTACTTC
few,TRBV19,TRBJ2-3,TRBD2,CASSRLAGVADTQYF,TGTGCCAGTAGTCGACTAGCGGGAGTGGCAGATACGCAGTATTTT
-,TRBV18,TRBJ2-7,TRBD1,CASSLPTGVLNEQYF,TGTGCCAGCTCACTCCCGACAGGGGTCTTGAACGAGCAGTACTTC
-,TRBV5-1,TRBJ1-2,-,CASSLEVQNYGYTF,TGCGCCAGCAGCTTGGAAGTGCAGAACTATGGCTACACCTTC
-,TRBV7-9,TRBJ1-1,TRBD1,CASSLGQENTEAFF,TGTGCCAGCAGCCTCGGACAGGAGAACACTGAAGCTTTCTTT
-,TRBV5-4,TRBJ2-3,TRBD2,CASSLLWGLAGAAGTDTQYF,TGTGCCAGCAGCCTCTTGTGGGGACTAGCGGGAGCCGCGGGTACAGATACGCAGTATTTT
-,TRBV28,TRBJ1-5,TRBD1,CASKNGDRGFNQPQHF,TGTGCCAGCAAAAACGGGGACAGGGGATTCAATCAGCCCCAGCATTTT
-,TRBV5-1,TRBJ2-5,-,CASSLDLARVETQYF,TGCGCCAGCAGCTTGGACCTCGCCAGGGTTGAGACCCAGTACTTC
-,TRBV7-9,TRBJ2-1,-,CASSLVGGQPGEQFF,TGTGCCAGCAGCTTAGTGGGTGGGCAGCCTGGGGAGCAGTTCTTC
-,TRBV27,TRBJ1-4,TRBD1,CASSPSDGTGYEKLFF,TGTGCCAGCAGTCCCTCGGACGGGACAGGGTATGAAAAACTGTTTTTT
-,TRBV3-1/TRBV3-2,TRBJ1-1,-,CASSLPAGGDTEAFF,TGTGCCAGCAGCCTACCCGCGGGCGGGGACACTGAAGCTTTCTTT